Listed below are T cell receptor beta chains from one sample, sequenced in a study of T cells after yellow fever vaccination. From the 5' RACE reads, TCRdb called clonotypes with MiXCR, one entry per CDR3 protein. The table has some 420,000 distinct CDR3 sequences, approximately 18% seen once. Sequences were derived from PBMCs, sampled before the yellow fever booster vaccination. The source of these receptors is a man younger than 35 who received the YFV17D yellow fever vaccine. CDR3s include the opening cysteine and the closing phenylalanine or tryptophan. The D gene is left open where the match is weak. Clone size appears in some rows only: once, few, many, or a class for an expanded clone.

d_gene,v_gene,j_gene,abundance,CDR3nt,CDR3aa
.,TRBV29-1,TRBJ1-2,few,TGCAGCGCTGGGGGGGGCCACAACTATGGCTACACCTTC,CSAGGGHNYGYTF
TRBD1,TRBV11-2,TRBJ1-1,.,TGTGCCAGCAGCTTAAGGGACAGTAGCGCTTTCTTT,CASSLRDSSAFF
TRBD1,TRBV9,TRBJ2-2,few,TGTGCCAGCACGCCGACAGGGGGGTACACCGGGGAGCTGTTTTTT,CASTPTGGYTGELFF
.,TRBV7-2,TRBJ2-3,.,TGTGCCAGCAGAGCGAACACTGGAACAGATACGCAGTATTTT,CASRANTGTDTQYF
.,TRBV6-5,TRBJ1-1,.,TGTGCCAGCAGTTACTCGTGGGGGGTCGGGAACACTGAAGCTTTCTTT,CASSYSWGVGNTEAFF
.,TRBV9,TRBJ2-3,once,TGTGCCAGCAGCGTATTGGGGGTTGGCGCAGATACGCAGTATTTT,CASSVLGVGADTQYF
.,TRBV5-1,TRBJ2-5,.,TGCGCCAGCAGTGTGGGGGCGGAAGAGACCCAGTACTTC,CASSVGAEETQYF
.,TRBV4-2,TRBJ1-1,few,TGTGCCAGCAGCCAAGAACATCTATCAGTGATTTTCTTT,CASSQEHLSVIFF
.,TRBV10-3,TRBJ2-5,many,TGTGCCATCAGCACCGGGACTCGGCAAGAGACCCAGTACTTC,CAISTGTRQETQYF
.,TRBV20-1,TRBJ2-2,.,TGCAGTGCTAGACCCCCCGGGGGTGGGGGGACCGGGGAGCTGTTTTTT,CSARPPGGGGTGELFF
TRBD2,TRBV4-2,TRBJ2-1,.,TGTGCCAGCAGCCAAGTGGCTAGCGGGGGCACCTACAATGAGCAGTTCTTC,CASSQVASGGTYNEQFF
.,TRBV5-1,TRBJ1-6,once,TGCGCCAGCAGCTTGGCCGGGCAGGATGAGGCACCCCTCCACTTT,CASSLAGQDEAPLHF
.,TRBV4-1,TRBJ2-7,few,TGCGCCAGCAGCCACGTAATATCAGGCTTCTACGAGCAGTACTTC,CASSHVISGFYEQYF
TRBD2,TRBV3-1,TRBJ2-3,.,TGTGCCAGCAGCCCAGCGGGGGGGCCGACAGATACGCAGTATTTT,CASSPAGGPTDTQYF
TRBD1,TRBV19,TRBJ2-3,.,TGTGCCAGTAGTTCCCCGGGACAGCATACGCAGTATTTT,CASSSPGQHTQYF
.,TRBV6-2/TRBV6-3,TRBJ2-1,.,TGTGCCAGCAGTTACGGGACAAGCATGTACAATGAGCAGTTCTTC,CASSYGTSMYNEQFF
.,TRBV6-1,TRBJ2-6,.,TGTGCCAGCAGTGAAGCTCGGTTGTTATCTGGGGCCAACGTCCTGACTTTC,CASSEARLLSGANVLTF
.,TRBV12-3/TRBV12-4,TRBJ1-2,few,TGTGCCAGCTCCTCTGGGGGGCCTACATCCGGCTACACCTTC,CASSSGGPTSGYTF
.,TRBV5-1,TRBJ2-5,few,TGCGCCAGCAGACTCTCGACTATTCGCCAGACCCAGTACTTC,CASRLSTIRQTQYF
.,TRBV4-3,TRBJ2-3,.,TGCGCCAGCAGCCAGGGACACCGGCCAAGCACAGATACGCAGTATTTT,CASSQGHRPSTDTQYF
TRBD2,TRBV5-5,TRBJ2-1,.,TGTGCCAGCAGCTCCTGGGGGGGGAATGAGCAGTTCTTC,CASSSWGGNEQFF
.,TRBV7-2,TRBJ2-7,many,TGTGCCAGCAGCTTATCGGGGAACGAGCAGTACTTC,CASSLSGNEQYF
TRBD2,TRBV6-5,TRBJ2-7,few,TGTGCCAGCAGTTACTCTCCCGCTAGCGGGGGGACCTACGAGCAGTACTTC,CASSYSPASGGTYEQYF
TRBD2,TRBV19,TRBJ2-1,many,TGTGCCAGCGGGGGGTACTCCTACAATGAGCAGTTCTTC,CASGGYSYNEQFF
TRBD1,TRBV5-1,TRBJ1-2,.,TGCGCCAGCAGCTCGGGACAGGGCCTCGATGGCTACACCTTC,CASSSGQGLDGYTF
.,TRBV6-5,TRBJ2-5,few,TGTGCCAGCAGTTACCCCGGGCGAGGGTCGGAAGAGACCCAGTACTTC,CASSYPGRGSEETQYF
TRBD1,TRBV7-9,TRBJ1-4,few,TGTGCCAGCAGCTCGAGGACAGGGCATAATGAAAAACTGTTTTTT,CASSSRTGHNEKLFF
.,TRBV12-3/TRBV12-4,TRBJ2-3,.,TGTGCCAGCACCCATGTCGCCGGGAGCACAGATACGCAGTATTTT,CASTHVAGSTDTQYF
.,TRBV12-3/TRBV12-4,TRBJ1-5,.,TGTGCCAGCAGTTTGGGGGGGGCCAATCAGCCCCAGCATTTT,CASSLGGANQPQHF
.,TRBV18,TRBJ2-7,.,TGTGCCAGCTCACGCGGGACAGCCCTGGAGCAGTACTTC,CASSRGTALEQYF
TRBD1,TRBV10-3,TRBJ2-5,.,TGTGCCATCAGTGGACAGGGGGCTTGGGAGACCCAGTACTTC,CAISGQGAWETQYF
.,TRBV6-6,TRBJ2-1,.,TGTGCCAGCAGTTACGTTGAAACAGGCGGGCAGTTCTTC,CASSYVETGGQFF
.,TRBV10-3,TRBJ1-1,.,TGTGCCATCAGCGAGGGCGCCAGGGAAAGGAAGGCTTTCTTT,CAISEGARERKAFF
.,TRBV28,TRBJ2-1,few,TGTGCCAGCAGTTTACTATCCGGAGGGAGTCCCTCCTACAATGAGCAGTTCTTC,CASSLLSGGSPSYNEQFF
.,TRBV20-1,TRBJ2-1,.,TGCAGTGCTAGCCCTAGGTCTGTGTACAACAATGAGCAGTTCTTC,CSASPRSVYNNEQFF
.,TRBV5-1,TRBJ2-3,few,TGCGCCAGCAGCTTGGCCCAGATCCACACAGATACGCAGTATTTT,CASSLAQIHTDTQYF
.,TRBV5-1,TRBJ2-1,few,TGCGCCAGCAGCTTGGGGGGCCCCCTTTACAATGAGCAGTTCTTC,CASSLGGPLYNEQFF
.,TRBV4-1,TRBJ1-5,.,TGCGCCAGCAGCCAAGATGTTTCGGTGTCTCAGCATTTT,CASSQDVSVSQHF
.,TRBV4-3,TRBJ1-2,.,TGCGCCAGCAGCCGGGGGGATGGAGCTAACTATGGCTACACCTTC,CASSRGDGANYGYTF
.,TRBV24-1,TRBJ1-1,few,TGTGCCACCCTAAGCCCCTTGAACACTGAAGCTTTCTTT,CATLSPLNTEAFF
.,TRBV7-3,TRBJ1-3,few,TGTGCCAGCAGCTTAGGCCCACCGGATCCAACAGGGTCTGGAAACACCATATATTTT,CASSLGPPDPTGSGNTIYF
TRBD1,TRBV2,TRBJ2-7,.,TGTGCCAGCAGTGAATCCCAGGACAGGGCCTACGAGCAGTACTTC,CASSESQDRAYEQYF
.,TRBV19,TRBJ1-5,few,TGTGCCAGTAGTATTAGGCGCAATCAGCCCCAGCATTTT,CASSIRRNQPQHF
TRBD2,TRBV12-3/TRBV12-4,TRBJ2-3,.,TGTGCCAGCAGGATACTAGCGGGGGGCACAGATACGCAGTATTTT,CASRILAGGTDTQYF
.,TRBV6-6,TRBJ1-5,.,TGTGCCAGCAGTTACGAGGGATCGGATCAGCCCCAGCATTTT,CASSYEGSDQPQHF
.,TRBV18,TRBJ1-1,few,TGTGCCAGCTCCGTGGTCGGGGGCGTCACTGAAGCTTTCTTT,CASSVVGGVTEAFF